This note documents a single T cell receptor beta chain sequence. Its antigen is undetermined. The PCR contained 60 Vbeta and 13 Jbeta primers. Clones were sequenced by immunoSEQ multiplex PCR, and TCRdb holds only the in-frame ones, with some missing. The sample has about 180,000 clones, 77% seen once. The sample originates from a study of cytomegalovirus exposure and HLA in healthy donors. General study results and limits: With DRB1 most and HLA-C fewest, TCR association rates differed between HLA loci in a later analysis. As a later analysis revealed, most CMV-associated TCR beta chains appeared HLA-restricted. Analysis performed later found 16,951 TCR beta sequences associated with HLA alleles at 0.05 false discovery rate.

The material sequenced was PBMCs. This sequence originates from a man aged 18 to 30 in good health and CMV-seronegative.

The CDR3 reads CASSGDREVDFF. In DNA form, the CDR3 reads TGTGCCAGCAGCGGGGACAGGGAGGTAGATTTCTTT. The chain recombines TRBV5-6 with TRBJ1-1; 9 bases align to TRBD1. The CDR3 is 12 amino acids. Per germline, CDR1 SGHDT and CDR2 YYEEEE. Losses at the gene ends were 4 bases for V and 13 bases for J; bases not matched to a gene: 8.